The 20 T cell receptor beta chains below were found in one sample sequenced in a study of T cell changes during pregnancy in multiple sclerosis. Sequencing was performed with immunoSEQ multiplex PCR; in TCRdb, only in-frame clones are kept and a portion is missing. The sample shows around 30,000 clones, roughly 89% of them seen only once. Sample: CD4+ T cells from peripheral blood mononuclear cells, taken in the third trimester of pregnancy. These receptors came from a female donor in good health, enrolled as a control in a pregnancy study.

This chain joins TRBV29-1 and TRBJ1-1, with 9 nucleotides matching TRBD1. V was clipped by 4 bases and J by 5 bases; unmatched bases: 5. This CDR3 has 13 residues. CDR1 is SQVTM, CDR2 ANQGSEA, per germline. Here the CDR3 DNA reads TGCAGCGTTGGGACAGGGGTGCGGACTGAAGCTTTCTTT. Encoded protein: CSVGTGVRTEAFF.

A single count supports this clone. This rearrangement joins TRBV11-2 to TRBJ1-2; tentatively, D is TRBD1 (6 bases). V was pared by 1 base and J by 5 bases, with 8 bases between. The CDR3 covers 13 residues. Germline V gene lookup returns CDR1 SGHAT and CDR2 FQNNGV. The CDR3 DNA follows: TGTGCCAGCAGCTTAGGGACAGTTTATGGCTACACCTTC. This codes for CASSLGTVYGYTF.

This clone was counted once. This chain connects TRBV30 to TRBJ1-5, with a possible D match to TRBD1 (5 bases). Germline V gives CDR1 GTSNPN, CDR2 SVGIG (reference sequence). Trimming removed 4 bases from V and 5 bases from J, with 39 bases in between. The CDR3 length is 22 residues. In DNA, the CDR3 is TGTGCCTGGACCGGCCGGCAAGTGGGGCCGGGACGGCGGGGGGGGGTCGATCAGCCCCAGCATTTT. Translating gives CAWTGRQVGPGRRGGVDQPQHF. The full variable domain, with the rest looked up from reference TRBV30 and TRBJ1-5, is SQTIHQWPATLVQPVGSPLSLECTVEGTSNPNLYWYRQAAGRGLQLLFYSVGIGQISSEVPQNLSASRPQDRQFILSSKKLLLSDSGFYLCAWTGRQVGPGRRGGVDQPQHFGDGTRLSIL.

CDR3 protein: CASSPPAGAGEKLFF. The CDR3 bases are TGTGCCAGCTCACCCCCGGCAGGGGCGGGTGAAAAACTGTTTTTT. The chain employs TRBV18 and TRBJ1-4; tentative D call: TRBD1 (6 bases). From germline, CDR1 is KGHSH and CDR2 LQKENI. This CDR3 region has 15 residues. Trimming stripped 3 bases from V and 7 bases from J, with 15 bases between.

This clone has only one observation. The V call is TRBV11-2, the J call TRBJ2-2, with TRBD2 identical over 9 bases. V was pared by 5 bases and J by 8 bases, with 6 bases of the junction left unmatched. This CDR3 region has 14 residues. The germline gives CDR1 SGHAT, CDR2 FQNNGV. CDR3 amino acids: CASSAVAGAGELFF. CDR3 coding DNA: TGTGCCAGCAGCGCTGTAGCGGGAGCTGGGGAGCTGTTTTTT.

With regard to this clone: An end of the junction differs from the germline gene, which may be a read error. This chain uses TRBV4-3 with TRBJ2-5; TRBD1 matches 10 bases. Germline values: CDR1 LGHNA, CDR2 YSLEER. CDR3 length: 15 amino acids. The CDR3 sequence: CAGSQGQGHIETQYF. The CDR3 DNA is TGCGCCGGCAGCCAGGGACAGGGGCATATAGAGACCCAGTACTTC.

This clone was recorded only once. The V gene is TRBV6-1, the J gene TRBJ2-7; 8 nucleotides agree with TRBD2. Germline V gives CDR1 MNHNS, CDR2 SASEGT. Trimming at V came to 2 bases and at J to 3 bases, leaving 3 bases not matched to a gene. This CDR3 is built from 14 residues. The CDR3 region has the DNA TGTGCCAGCAGTGAATACGGGGGGGGCTACGAGCAGTACTTC. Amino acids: CASSEYGGGYEQYF.

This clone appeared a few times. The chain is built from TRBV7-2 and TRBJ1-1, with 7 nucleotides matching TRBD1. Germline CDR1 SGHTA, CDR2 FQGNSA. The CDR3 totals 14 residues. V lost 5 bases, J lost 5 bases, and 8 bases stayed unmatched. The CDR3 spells CASSETGSLTEAFF. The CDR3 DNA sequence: TGTGCCAGCAGCGAGACAGGGAGTTTGACTGAAGCTTTCTTT.

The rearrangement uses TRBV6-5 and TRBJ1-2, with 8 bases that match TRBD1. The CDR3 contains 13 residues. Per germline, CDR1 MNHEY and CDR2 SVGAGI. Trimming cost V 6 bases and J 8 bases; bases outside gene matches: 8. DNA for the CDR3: TGTGCCAGCAGACAGGGACAGGCGGGGGGCTACACCTTC. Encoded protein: CASRQGQAGGYTF.

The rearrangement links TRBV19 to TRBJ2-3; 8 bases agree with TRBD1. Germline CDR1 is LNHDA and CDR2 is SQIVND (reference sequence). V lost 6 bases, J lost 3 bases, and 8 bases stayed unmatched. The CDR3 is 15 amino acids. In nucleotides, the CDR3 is TGTGCCAGTAGCACCCGACAGGGGATAACAGATACGCAGTATTTT. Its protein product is CASSTRQGITDTQYF.

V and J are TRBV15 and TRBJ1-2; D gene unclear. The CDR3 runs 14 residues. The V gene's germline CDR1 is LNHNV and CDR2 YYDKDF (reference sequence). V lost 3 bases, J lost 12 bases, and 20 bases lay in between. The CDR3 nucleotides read TGTGCCACCAGCAGTTTATATAACCAGGATGTAAACACCTTC. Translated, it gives CATSSLYNQDVNTF. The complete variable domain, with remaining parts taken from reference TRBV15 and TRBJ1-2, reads DAMVIQNPRYQVTQFGKPVTLSCSQTLNHNVMYWYQQKSSQAPKLLFHYYDKDFNNEADTPDNFQSRRPNTSFCFLDIRSPGLGDTAMYLCATSSLYNQDVNTFGSGTRLTVV.

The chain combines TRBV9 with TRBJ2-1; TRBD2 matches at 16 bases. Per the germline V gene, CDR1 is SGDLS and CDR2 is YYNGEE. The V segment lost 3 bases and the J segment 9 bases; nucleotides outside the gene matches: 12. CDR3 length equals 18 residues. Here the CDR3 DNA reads TGTGCCAGCAGCGAGGTCCCGGGACTAGCGGGGGGGCTGGGTGAGCAGTTCTTC. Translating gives CASSEVPGLAGGLGEQFF.

The DNA of the CDR3 is TGTGCCAGTATTAGCGCCGGGGAGCTGTTTTTT. This translates into CASISAGELFF. The genes are TRBV19 and TRBJ2-2, with D possibly TRBD2 on 5 matching bases. The CDR3 consists of 11 residues. Germline V lookup: CDR1 LNHDA, CDR2 SQIVND (reference sequence). Between the trimmed V and J ends, which lost 7 bases and 6 bases, there was a span of 6 bases. The variable domain in full, with the rest retrieved from reference TRBV19 and TRBJ2-2, is DGGITQSPKYLFRKEGQNVTLSCEQNLNHDAMYWYRQDPGQGLRLIYYSQIVNDFQKGDIAEGYSVSREKKESFPLTVTSAQKNPTAFYLCASISAGELFFGEGSRLTVL.

CDR3 sequence (DNA): TGTGCCAGCAGCCTCGATTCGGACAGTCTTAATTCACCCCTCCACTTT. It codes for CASSLDSDSLNSPLHF. The chain has TRBV9 and TRBJ1-6, with D perhaps TRBD1 (6 bases). This CDR3 is 16 amino acids long. V was pared by 4 bases and J by 6 bases, with 17 bases between. Germline CDR1 and CDR2: SGDLS and YYNGEE.

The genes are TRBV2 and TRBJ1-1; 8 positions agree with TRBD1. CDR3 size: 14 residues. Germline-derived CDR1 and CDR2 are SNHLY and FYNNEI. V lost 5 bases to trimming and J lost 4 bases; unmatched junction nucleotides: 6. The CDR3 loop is CASSSQTGVTEAFF. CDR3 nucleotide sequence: TGTGCCAGCAGTTCCCAGACAGGGGTCACTGAAGCTTTCTTT. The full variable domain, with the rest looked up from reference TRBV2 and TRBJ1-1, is EPEVTQTPSHQVTQMGQEVILRCVPISNHLYFYWYRQILGQKVEFLVSFYNNEISEKSEIFDDQFSVERPDGSNFTLKIRSTKLEDSAMYFCASSSQTGVTEAFFGQGTRLTVV.

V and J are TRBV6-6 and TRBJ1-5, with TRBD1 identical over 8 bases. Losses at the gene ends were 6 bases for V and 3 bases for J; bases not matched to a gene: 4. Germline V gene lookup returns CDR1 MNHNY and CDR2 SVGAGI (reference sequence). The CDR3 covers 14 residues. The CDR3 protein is CASRQQGDNQPQHF. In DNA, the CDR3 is TGTGCCAGCAGACAACAGGGGGACAATCAGCCCCAGCATTTT.

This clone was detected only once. CDR3 DNA: TGTGCCAGCAGCTTAGAACAGGCGATGGCCTACGAGCAGTACTTC. Protein: CASSLEQAMAYEQYF. J is TRBJ2-7 and V is TRBV7-6; maybe TRBD1 (5 bases). CDR3 size: 15 residues. Per the germline V gene, CDR1 is SGHVS and CDR2 is FNYEAQ. V was clipped by 1 base and J by 2 bases, with 12 bases between them.

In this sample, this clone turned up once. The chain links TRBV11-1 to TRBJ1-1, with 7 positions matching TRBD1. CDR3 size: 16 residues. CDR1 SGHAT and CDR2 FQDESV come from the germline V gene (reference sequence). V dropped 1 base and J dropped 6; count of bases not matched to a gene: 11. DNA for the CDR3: TGTGCCAGCAGCTTAGAAGGATACAGGGGAACGGCTGAAGCTTTCTTT. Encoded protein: CASSLEGYRGTAEAFF.

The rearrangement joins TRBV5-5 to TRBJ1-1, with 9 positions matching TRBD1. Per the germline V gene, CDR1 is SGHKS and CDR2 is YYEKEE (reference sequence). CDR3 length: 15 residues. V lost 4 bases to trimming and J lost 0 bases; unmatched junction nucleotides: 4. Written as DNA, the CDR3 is TGTGCCAGCAGCGCTGGGACAGGGCTGAACACTGAAGCTTTCTTT. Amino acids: CASSAGTGLNTEAFF.

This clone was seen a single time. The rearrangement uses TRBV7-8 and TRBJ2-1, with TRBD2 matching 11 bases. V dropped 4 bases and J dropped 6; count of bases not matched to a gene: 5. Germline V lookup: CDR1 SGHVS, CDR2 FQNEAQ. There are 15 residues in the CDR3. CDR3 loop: CASSSTSGRLNEQFF. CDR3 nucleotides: TGTGCCAGCAGCTCAACTAGCGGGAGACTCAATGAGCAGTTCTTC. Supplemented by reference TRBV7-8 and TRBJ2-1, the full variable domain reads GAGVSQSPRYKVAKRGQDVALRCDPISGHVSLFWYQQALGQGPEFLTYFQNEAQLDKSGLPSDRFFAERPEGSVSTLKIQRTQQEDSAVYLCASSSTSGRLNEQFFGPGTRLTVL.